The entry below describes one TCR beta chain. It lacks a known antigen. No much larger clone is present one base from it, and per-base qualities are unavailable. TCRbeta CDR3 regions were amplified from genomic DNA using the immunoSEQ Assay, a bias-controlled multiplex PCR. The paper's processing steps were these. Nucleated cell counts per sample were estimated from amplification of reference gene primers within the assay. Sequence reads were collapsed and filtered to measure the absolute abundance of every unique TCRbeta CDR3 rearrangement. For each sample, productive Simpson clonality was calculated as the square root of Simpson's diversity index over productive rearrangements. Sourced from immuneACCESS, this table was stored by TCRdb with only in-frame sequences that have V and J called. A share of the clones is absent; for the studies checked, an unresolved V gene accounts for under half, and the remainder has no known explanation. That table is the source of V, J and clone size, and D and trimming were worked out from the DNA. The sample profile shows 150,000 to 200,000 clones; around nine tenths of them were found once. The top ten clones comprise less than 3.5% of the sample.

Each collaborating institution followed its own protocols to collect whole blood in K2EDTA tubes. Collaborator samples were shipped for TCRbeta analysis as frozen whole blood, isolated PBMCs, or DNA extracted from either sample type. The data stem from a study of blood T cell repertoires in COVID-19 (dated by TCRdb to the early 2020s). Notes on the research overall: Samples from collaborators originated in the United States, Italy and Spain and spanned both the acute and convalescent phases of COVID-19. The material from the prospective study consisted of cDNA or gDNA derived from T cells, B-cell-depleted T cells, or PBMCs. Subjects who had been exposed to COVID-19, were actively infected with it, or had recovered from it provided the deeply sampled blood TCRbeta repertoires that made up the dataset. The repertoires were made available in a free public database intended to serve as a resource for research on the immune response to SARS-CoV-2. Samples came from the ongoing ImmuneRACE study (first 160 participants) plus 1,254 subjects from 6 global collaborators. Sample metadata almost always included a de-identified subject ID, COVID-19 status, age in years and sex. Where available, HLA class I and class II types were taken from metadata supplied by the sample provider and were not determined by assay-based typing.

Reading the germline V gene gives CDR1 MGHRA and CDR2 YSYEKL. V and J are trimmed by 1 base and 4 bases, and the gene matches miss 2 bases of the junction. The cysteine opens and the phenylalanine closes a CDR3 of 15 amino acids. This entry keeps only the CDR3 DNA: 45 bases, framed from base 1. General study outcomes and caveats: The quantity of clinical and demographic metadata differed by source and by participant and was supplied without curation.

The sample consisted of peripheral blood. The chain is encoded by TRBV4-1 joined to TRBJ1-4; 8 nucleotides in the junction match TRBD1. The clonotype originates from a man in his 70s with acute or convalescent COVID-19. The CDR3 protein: CASSQGTGFNEKLFF. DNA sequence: TGCGCCAGCAGCCAAGGGACAGGGTTTAATGAAAAACTGTTTTTT.